The clone carrying this T cell receptor beta chain occurred many times. The CDR3 totals 17 residues. From germline, CDR1 is SGHAT and CDR2 FQNNGV. The V and J ends lost 5 bases and 3 bases, in that order; junction bases with no gene match: 9. The entry originates in a study of regulatory T cells in long-lasting Graves disease. Time point meaning: newly diagnosed GD, antithyroid drugs for less than 3 months. RNA isolated from PBMCs was used to make the TCR library. Assembly of TCR beta libraries relied on iRepertoire HTBI primers together with Arm-PCR of CDR3 regions. TCRdb reprocessed the multiplex PCR reads via MiXCR and lists one record per CDR3 protein. The table lists approximately 230,000 distinct CDR3 sequences, about 16% of them singletons.

The material was peripheral blood mononuclear cells (PBMCs), obtained at new diagnosis, from a patient treated with antithyroid drugs. The TCR was taken from a female donor with Graves disease. The V gene is TRBV11-2, the J gene TRBJ2-1; TRBD2 matches 11 bases. The CDR3 reads CASSHTPGLADYNEQFF. The CDR3 DNA reads as TGTGCCAGCAGCCATACCCCGGGACTAGCGGACTACAATGAGCAGTTCTTC.